The TCR beta chain under discussion was sequenced for a study of blood T cells in healthy people across ages. The overall study: Template switching picked up about one barcoded beta molecule for each two T cells.

PCR was performed a second time for roughly 7 to 12 cycles using a sample-barcoded 5' primer and a J-beta primer mix. Each TCR beta cDNA got a 12-nucleotide random molecular identifier. TCRdb called the 5' RACE reads again in MiXCR, with one record for every CDR3 protein. The sample yields about 680,000 distinct CDR3 sequences, around half seen once. Researchers isolated at least 7 million PBMCs per sample. Extractions gave at least 6 micrograms of total RNA per sample. The sequence was collected from a woman aged 55-70 years in good health. Source material: blood.

CDR3 bases: TGTGCCAGCAGTTCTTCCCGACTAGCGGGGAACACAGATACGCAGTATTTT. Encoded protein: CASSSSRLAGNTDTQYF. The chain recombines TRBV28 with TRBJ2-3; 11 bases fit TRBD2. V dropped 4 bases and J dropped 2; count of bases not matched to a gene: 8. This CDR3 contains 17 residues. Germline V gives CDR1 MDHEN, CDR2 SYDVKM. Full variable domain (remainder filled in from reference TRBV28 and TRBJ2-3): DVKVTQSSRYLVKRTGEKVFLECVQDMDHENMFWYRQDPGLGLRLIYFSYDVKMKEKGDIPEGYSVSREKKERFSLILESASTNQTSMYLCASSSSRLAGNTDTQYFGPGTRLTVL.